Below, 27 T cell receptor beta chains from the same sample are listed, as sequenced in a study of T cells after yellow fever vaccination. One entry per CDR3 protein, called by TCRdb with MiXCR from the 5' RACE reads. The table includes under 600,000 distinct CDR3 sequences, roughly 12% detected once. The source material was PBMCs, sampled on the day of the yellow fever booster vaccination. The receptors were sampled from a young man who received the YFV17D yellow fever vaccine.

This clonotype has a handful of counts. The chain uses TRBV7-2 and TRBJ2-7; 11 nucleotides match TRBD1. Germline trimming cut 1 base from V and 4 bases from J; bases unmatched to any gene: 3. The germline gives CDR1 SGHTA, CDR2 FQGNSA. The CDR3 sequence is 15 residues long. CDR3: CASSLDGTGGYEQYF. Written as DNA, the CDR3 is TGTGCCAGCAGCTTAGATGGGACAGGGGGTTACGAGCAGTACTTC.

This clonotype was seen only a few times. The V call is TRBV7-2, the J call TRBJ2-7; TRBD1 might be the D (6 bases). This CDR3 is 13 amino acids long. Trimming stripped 3 bases from V and 5 bases from J, with 11 bases between. Per the germline V gene, CDR1 is SGHTA and CDR2 is FQGNSA. The CDR3 here is CASSFYRENEQYF. DNA of the CDR3: TGTGCCAGCAGCTTCTACAGGGAAAACGAGCAGTACTTC.

The chain carries TRBV7-2 and TRBJ2-7; 12 positions match TRBD2. Germline CDR1 is SGHTA and CDR2 is FQGNSA. The CDR3 covers 16 residues. J gave up 5 bases and V 5 bases, and 10 bases lay outside the gene matches. The CDR3 here is CASSPETSGSPHEQYF. CDR3 sequence (DNA): TGTGCCAGCAGCCCCGAGACTAGCGGGAGCCCCCACGAGCAGTACTTC.

The chain links TRBV20-1 to TRBJ1-1, with D tentatively TRBD1 (6 bases). V was pared by 0 bases and J by 11 bases, with 13 bases between. The CDR3 has 12 amino acids. Germline lookup yields CDR1 DFQATT and CDR2 SNEGSKA (reference sequence). CDR3 in amino acids: CSARDQGTGAFF. The CDR3 bases are TGCAGTGCTAGAGATCAGGGGACTGGGGCTTTCTTT.

Only a few counts were recorded for this clonotype. CDR3 amino acids: CASSLVAGPQYF. Here the CDR3 DNA reads TGTGCCAGCAGCTTAGTCGCGGGGCCCCAGTACTTC. The chain is built from TRBV7-2 and TRBJ2-5; D is possibly TRBD2 (6 bases). V dropped 1 base and J dropped 9 bases, with 9 bases sitting between them. Germline assignment: CDR1 SGHTA and CDR2 FQGNSA. CDR3 length equals 12 residues.

The chain joins TRBV6-1 to TRBJ1-2; 8 nucleotides line up with TRBD1. The V segment lost 7 bases and the J segment 7 bases; nucleotides outside the gene matches: 11. The CDR3 totals 14 residues. CDR1 and CDR2 (germline): MNHNS, SASEGT. This chain's CDR3 is CASMAGQDGFGYTF. CDR3 sequence (DNA): TGTGCCAGCATGGCGGGACAGGACGGATTTGGCTACACCTTC.

The rearrangement joins TRBV11-2 to TRBJ2-3; 15 bases line up with TRBD2. V shed 4 bases, J shed 1 base, and the junction held 3 bases outside the gene matches. Germline loops: CDR1 SGHAT, CDR2 FQNNGV. The CDR3 contains 17 residues. CDR3 sequence: CASSSWTSGRGTDTQYF. In DNA form, the CDR3 reads TGTGCCAGCAGCTCGTGGACTAGCGGGAGGGGCACAGATACGCAGTATTTT.

This clonotype was recorded a few times. The rearrangement joins TRBV15 to TRBJ2-1; D gene unclear. The V and J ends lost 5 bases and 4 bases respectively, with 18 bases between them. The CDR3 is 16 amino acids. The germline V gene has CDR1 LNHNV and CDR2 YYDKDF (reference sequence). The CDR3 is CATSARGRRRYNEQFF. As DNA, the CDR3 is TGTGCCACCAGCGCCCGTGGCCGGCGGAGATACAATGAGCAGTTCTTC.

This clonotype has only a few counts. The genes are TRBV6-2 or TRBV6-3 and TRBJ2-3, with TRBD2 matching 7 bases. The CDR3 contains 17 residues. Germline CDR1 reads MNHEY; CDR2 reads SVGEGT. The V segment lost 7 bases and the J segment 4 bases; nucleotides outside the gene matches: 17. CDR3 bases: TGTGCCAGCACTGGAACCCTGTGGGAGGGGTTGGCAGATACGCAGTATTTT. Translated: CASTGTLWEGLADTQYF.

The chain links TRBV10-3 to TRBJ1-6; TRBD1 matches 7 bases. In germline, CDR1 is ENHRY, CDR2 SYGVKD. The length of the CDR3 is 16 residues. The V gene end was trimmed by 6 bases and the J gene end by 0 bases; junction bases not matched to a gene: 5. CDR3 DNA: TGTGCCATCAGCCGGGGACAGAGCTCCTATAATTCACCCCTCCACTTT. Amino acids: CAISRGQSSYNSPLHF.

This clonotype was recorded many times. The CDR3 sequence is CSARWGGSKSDTQYF. CDR3 nucleotides: TGCAGTGCTAGGTGGGGCGGGAGTAAGTCAGATACGCAGTATTTT. The V call is TRBV20-1, the J call TRBJ2-3; 7 bases agree with TRBD2. From germline, CDR1 is DFQATT and CDR2 SNEGSKA (reference sequence). The CDR3 runs 15 residues. V trimming: 3 bases; J trimming: 4 bases; junction bases outside the gene matches: 10.

The chain carries TRBV6-5 and TRBJ1-2; 7 bases are a match to TRBD1. Germline CDR1 reads MNHEY; CDR2 reads SVGAGI. CDR3 size: 14 residues. V was clipped by 2 bases and J by 5 bases; unmatched bases: 5. DNA for the CDR3: TGTGCCAGCAGTTACGGACAGGCGAAGTATGGCTACACCTTC. Its translation is CASSYGQAKYGYTF.

This clonotype occurred a few times. The chain joins TRBV6-1 to TRBJ2-6; maybe TRBD1 (5 bases). This CDR3 comprises 18 residues. V was shortened by 6 bases and J by 0 bases, with 18 bases between the two germline ends. Per germline, CDR1 MNHNS and CDR2 SASEGT. The CDR3 here is CASSPGHPEASGANVLTF. DNA of the CDR3: TGTGCCAGCAGCCCTGGACACCCTGAGGCCTCTGGGGCCAACGTCCTGACTTTC.

V and J are TRBV7-2 and TRBJ2-5; D unclear. Germline lookup yields CDR1 SGHTA and CDR2 FQGNSA. This CDR3 is 16 amino acids long. Trimming removed 1 base from V and 9 bases from J, with 21 bases in between. This CDR3 is CASSLVNLGGRGAQYF. In nucleotides, the CDR3 is TGTGCCAGCAGCTTAGTGAACCTAGGCGGCCGTGGTGCCCAGTACTTC. Full variable domain (missing parts from reference TRBV7-2 and TRBJ2-5): GAGVSQSPSNKVTEKGKDVELRCDPISGHTALYWYRQSLGQGLEFLIYFQGNSAPDKSGLPSDRFSAERTGGSVSTLTIQRTQQEDSAVYLCASSLVNLGGRGAQYFGPGTRLLVL.

Only a few counts were recorded for this clonotype. Here the CDR3 DNA reads TGCAGTGCTAGGGGGGGTTCCTTTCAAGAGACCCAGTACTTC. Translation: CSARGGSFQETQYF. The gene calls are TRBV20-1 and TRBJ2-5; possibly TRBD2 for D (6 bases). Between the trimmed V and J ends, which lost 3 bases and 2 bases, there was a span of 13 bases. The length of the CDR3 is 14 residues. In germline, CDR1 is DFQATT, CDR2 SNEGSKA (reference sequence).

Regarding this clonotype: A read error may account for a junction end that differs from germline. The rearrangement links TRBV19 to TRBJ2-3; tentative D call: TRBD2 (6 bases). The CDR3 is 13 residues long. Germline V lookup: CDR1 LNHDA, CDR2 SQIVND (reference sequence). CDR3 bases: TGTGCCAGTAGAATAGCGGGCACAGATACGCAGTATTTT. Protein sequence: CASRIAGTDTQYF. The whole variable domain, filled in from reference TRBV19 and TRBJ2-3, reads DGGITQSPKYLFRKEGQNVTLSCEQNLNHDAMYWYRQDPGQGLRLIYYSQIVNDFQKGDIAEGYSVSREKKESFPLTVTSAQKNPTAFYLCASRIAGTDTQYFGPGTRLTVL.

This clonotype has at least ten counts. CDR3 DNA: TGCGCCAGCAGCTTGGAGACTAGCGGGAGAATTGGCATTCAGTACTTC. Protein product: CASSLETSGRIGIQYF. V gene TRBV5-1 combines with J gene TRBJ2-4; 12 positions agree with TRBD2. This CDR3 has 16 amino acids. V was clipped by 0 bases and J by 9 bases; unmatched bases: 7. CDR1 and CDR2 (germline): SGHRS, YFSETQ.

This clonotype has just a few counts. The chain has TRBV5-6 and TRBJ2-7, with D unclear. V lost 0 bases to trimming and J lost 5 bases, with 6 bases between them. The CDR3 is made up of 12 amino acids. Per germline, CDR1 SGHDT and CDR2 YYEEEE. CDR3 nucleotide sequence: TGTGCCAGCAGCTTGGGTTCGAACGAGCAGTACTTC. It specifies CASSLGSNEQYF.

This sequence joins TRBV7-2 and TRBJ2-5, with TRBD2 identical over 7 bases. The germline gives CDR1 SGHTA, CDR2 FQGNSA. The CDR3 contains 15 residues. V gave up 7 bases and J gave up 7 bases; unmatched junction bases: 15. CDR3 DNA sequence: TGTGCCAGCACCACCTCGGAGCGGGGCTCCGGGACCCAGTACTTC. This encodes CASTTSERGSGTQYF. Full variable domain (outside the CDR3, taken from reference TRBV7-2 and TRBJ2-5): GAGVSQSPSNKVTEKGKDVELRCDPISGHTALYWYRQSLGQGLEFLIYFQGNSAPDKSGLPSDRFSAERTGGSVSTLTIQRTQQEDSAVYLCASTTSERGSGTQYFGPGTRLLVL.

The V gene is TRBV30, the J gene TRBJ2-2, with D hard to call. Germline assignment: CDR1 GTSNPN and CDR2 SVGIG (reference sequence). V was shortened by 0 bases and J by 1 base, with 18 bases between the two germline ends. The CDR3 is 18 residues long. The CDR3 region is CAWSVRSFMRKNTGELFF. The CDR3 DNA is TGTGCCTGGAGTGTACGGTCTTTCATGAGAAAGAACACCGGGGAGCTGTTTTTT. Together with reference TRBV30 and TRBJ2-2, the CDR3 gives the full variable domain: SQTIHQWPATLVQPVGSPLSLECTVEGTSNPNLYWYRQAAGRGLQLLFYSVGIGQISSEVPQNLSASRPQDRQFILSSKKLLLSDSGFYLCAWSVRSFMRKNTGELFFGEGSRLTVL.

This clonotype was counted only a few times. V is TRBV11-1 and J is TRBJ2-7; 7 nucleotides match TRBD1. J was trimmed by 0 bases and V by 6 bases; bases with no gene match: 17. Germline V CDR1 and CDR2: SGHAT, FQDESV (reference sequence). This CDR3 comprises 18 residues. CDR3 coding DNA: TGTGCCAGCAGTCGCATGGGGAACCTCCGGGACAGCTCCTACGAGCAGTACTTC. Translated: CASSRMGNLRDSSYEQYF.

This clonotype was recorded at least ten times. This chain links TRBV12-3 or TRBV12-4 with TRBJ2-7; 8 bases are shared with TRBD2. CDR3 size: 13 residues. J gave up 1 base and V 10 bases, and 6 bases lay outside the gene matches. The CDR3: CATKSGGSYEQYF. CDR3 DNA: TGTGCCACCAAGAGCGGGGGTTCCTACGAGCAGTACTTC.

The chain employs TRBV6-1 and TRBJ2-6; D might be TRBD1 or TRBD2, each matching 5 bases. The V end was cut by 5 bases, the J end by 4 bases, with 15 bases between. CDR1 and CDR2 from the germline V gene are MNHNS and SASEGT. The CDR3 sequence is 16 residues long. The CDR3 loop is CASSRGTQAGANVLTF. CDR3 nucleotides: TGTGCCAGCAGTCGGGGCACTCAGGCAGGGGCCAACGTCCTGACTTTC.

Only a few counts were recorded for this clonotype. The chain combines TRBV15 with TRBJ2-3; the D gene is possibly TRBD2 (7 bases). V lost 0 bases and J 3 bases, leaving 16 bases between the germline ends. CDR3 length: 17 residues. Germline CDR1 and CDR2: LNHNV and YYDKDF (reference sequence). CDR3 sequence reads: CATSRERTRGGTDTQYF. The CDR3 DNA sequence: TGTGCCACCAGCAGAGAAAGGACAAGGGGGGGGACAGATACGCAGTATTTT.

This chain joins TRBV20-1 and TRBJ2-5; possibly TRBD1 or TRBD2 for D (7 bases each). With 5 bases removed from V and 5 bases from J, the gap between germline ends came to 12 bases. The germline gives CDR1 DFQATT, CDR2 SNEGSKA (reference sequence). CDR3 size: 12 residues. The CDR3 DNA follows: TGCAGTGCTCAGGGGGGGGTGGAGACCCAGTACTTC. Its protein product is CSAQGGVETQYF.

This clonotype was counted only a few times. V is TRBV7-2 and J is TRBJ2-2; possibly TRBD1 for D (6 bases). Per germline, CDR1 SGHTA and CDR2 FQGNSA. V was clipped by 4 bases and J by 5 bases, with 17 bases between them. This CDR3 is 16 amino acids long. The CDR3 nucleotides read TGTGCCAGCAGCTCGACAGGAAGTTTGAATACCGGGGAGCTGTTTTTT. Encoded protein: CASSSTGSLNTGELFF.

This clonotype has at least ten counts. The J gene is TRBJ2-5, the V gene TRBV11-3; D remains ambiguous. Trimming cost V 1 base and J 5 bases, with 8 bases left between them. CDR3 size: 13 residues. Per the germline V gene, CDR1 is SGHNT and CDR2 is YENEEA. CDR3 protein: CASSLGPQETQYF. The CDR3 DNA follows: TGTGCCAGCAGCTTAGGGCCCCAGGAGACCCAGTACTTC.